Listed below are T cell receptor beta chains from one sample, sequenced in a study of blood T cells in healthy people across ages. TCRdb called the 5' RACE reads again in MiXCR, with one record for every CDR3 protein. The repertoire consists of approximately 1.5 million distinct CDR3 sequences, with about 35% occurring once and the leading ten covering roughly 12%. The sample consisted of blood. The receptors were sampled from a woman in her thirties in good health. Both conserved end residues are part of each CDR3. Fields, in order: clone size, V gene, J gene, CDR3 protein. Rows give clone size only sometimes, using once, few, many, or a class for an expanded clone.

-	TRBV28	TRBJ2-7	CASSFGGPSGIKAYEQYF
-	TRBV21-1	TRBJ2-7	CASSPPTQGLNAYEQYF
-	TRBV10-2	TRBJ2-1	CASSESWGTRNEQFF
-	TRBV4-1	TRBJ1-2	CASSQPGQGRDYGYTF
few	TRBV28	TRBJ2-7	CASSLRGQGGYEQYF
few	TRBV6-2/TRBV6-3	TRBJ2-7	CASRQVRAYEQYF
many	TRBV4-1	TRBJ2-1	CASSQDQAISYNEQFF
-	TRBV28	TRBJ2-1	CASRVGTSGRNEQFF
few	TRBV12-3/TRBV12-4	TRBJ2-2	CASMRLAGYGELFF
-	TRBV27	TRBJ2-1	CASSLNSLPTSGSGNEQFF
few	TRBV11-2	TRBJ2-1	CASSLDGQVGASGQFF
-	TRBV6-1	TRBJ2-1	CASRTREAGDNEQFF
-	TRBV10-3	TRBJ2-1	CAINQDRLGEQFF
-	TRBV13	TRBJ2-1	CASSQGGTQYNEQFF
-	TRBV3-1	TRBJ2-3	CASSPRAGAPDTQYF
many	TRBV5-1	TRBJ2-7	CASSLDSGGIYEQYF
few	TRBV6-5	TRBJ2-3	CASGRGADTQYF
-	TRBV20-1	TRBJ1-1	CSARESSMRTETFF
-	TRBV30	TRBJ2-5	CAWSVGSRGGETQYF
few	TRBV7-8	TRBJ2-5	CASSSGVGRQETQYF
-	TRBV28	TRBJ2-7	CANSLDGQTLGSYEQYF
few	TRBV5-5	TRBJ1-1	CASSLRAGVSVTEAFF
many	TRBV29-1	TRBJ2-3	CSVEVLAPIDTQYF
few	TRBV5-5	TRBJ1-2	CASSLGLGGYTF
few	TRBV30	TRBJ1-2	CAWSGGGGHGYTF
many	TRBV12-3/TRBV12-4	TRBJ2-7	CASSLVEESYEQYF
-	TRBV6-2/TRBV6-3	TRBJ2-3	CASGGRGGDTQYF
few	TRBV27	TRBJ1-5	CASSLTGGEFDQPQHF
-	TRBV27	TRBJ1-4	CASSWTTGAPEKLFF
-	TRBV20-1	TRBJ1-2	CSASPGQAVNNYGYTF
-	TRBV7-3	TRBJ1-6	CASSFGTANSPLHF
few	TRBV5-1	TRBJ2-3	CASSPWESTDTQYF
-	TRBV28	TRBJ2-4	CASTTGLKNIQYF
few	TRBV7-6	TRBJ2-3	CASSDPASGGAGTQYF
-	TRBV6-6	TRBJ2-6	CASSCQSSGANVLTF
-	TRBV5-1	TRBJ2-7	CASMSGQSYEQYF
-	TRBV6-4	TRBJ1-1	CASSARGGGRSTEAFF
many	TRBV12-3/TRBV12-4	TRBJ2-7	CASSLQTGYEQYF
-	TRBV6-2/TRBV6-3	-	CASTQRGDYNEQYF
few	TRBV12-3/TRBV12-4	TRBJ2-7	CATALEGSYEQYF
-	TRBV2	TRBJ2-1	CASSTNRYNEQFF
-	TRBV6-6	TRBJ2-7	CASRGDRPYEQYF
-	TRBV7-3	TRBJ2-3	CASNLGSGGYTDTQYF
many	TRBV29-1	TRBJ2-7	CSVVGTATSYEQYF
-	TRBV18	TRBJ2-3	CASSTSTSSTDTQYF
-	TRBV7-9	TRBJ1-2	CASSPQGIYGYTF
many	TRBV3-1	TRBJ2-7	CASSPRLASYEQYF
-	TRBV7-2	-	CASSWGGAGETQYF
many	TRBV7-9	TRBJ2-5	CASSPGQAMKETQYF
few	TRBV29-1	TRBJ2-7	CSVAPTLSYEQYF
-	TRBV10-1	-	CTSSPGTGSVQFF
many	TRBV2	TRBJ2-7	CASKGSGGQVYEQYF
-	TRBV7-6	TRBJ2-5	CASSLRFRDINEKTQYF
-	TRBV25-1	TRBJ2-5	CASATKGVLAGKETQYF
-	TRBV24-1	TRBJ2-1	CATSDRGTGDNEQFF